A single sample gave rise to the 16 T cell receptor beta chains below, sequenced in a study of neoadjuvant nivolumab and ipilimumab in lung cancer. Data came from immunoSEQ multiplex PCR; TCRdb stores just in-frame clones and leaves some out. In the table there are tens of thousands of clones, about 88% of which are singletons. The sample consisted of peripheral blood, taken before neoadjuvant nivolumab, alone or with ipilimumab. The receptors here all came from an adult with non-small cell lung cancer.

The chain couples TRBV11-3 to TRBJ2-1; 7 bases fit TRBD2. Germline V CDR1 and CDR2: SGHNT, YENEEA. The ends lost 2 bases at V and 15 bases at J; junction bases unmatched: 7. CDR3 length: 12 residues. Here the CDR3 reads CASSLSRGSPFF. In DNA form, the CDR3 reads TGTGCCAGCAGCTTATCTCGCGGGAGTCCGTTCTTC.

J is TRBJ2-1 and V is TRBV27; TRBD1 might be the D (5 bases). The CDR3 length is 14 residues. Germline-derived CDR1 and CDR2 are MNHEY and SMNVEV (reference sequence). The V and J ends lost 5 bases and 6 bases respectively, with 14 bases between them. Here the CDR3 reads CASSLDIRGNEQFF. CDR3 DNA sequence: TGTGCCAGCAGTCTCGATATTAGGGGCAATGAGCAGTTCTTC.

The chain couples TRBV29-1 to TRBJ1-2; tentative D call: TRBD1 (5 bases). The CDR3 extends over 12 amino acids. The V gene lost 4 bases and the J gene lost 6 bases, with 12 bases spanning the gap. Germline assignment: CDR1 SQVTM and CDR2 ANQGSEA. CDR3 sequence (DNA): TGCAGCGTTGCCACGCTCAGGGATGGCTACACCTTC. Encoded protein: CSVATLRDGYTF.

The V call is TRBV7-8, the J call TRBJ2-5, with TRBD2 matching 7 bases. Germline trimming cut 8 bases from V and 1 base from J; bases unmatched to any gene: 13. Germline V gives CDR1 SGHVS, CDR2 FQNEAQ. The CDR3 covers 16 residues. CDR3 DNA sequence: TGTGCCAGCGGTCGTGCGGGGGACCAGGCCCAAGAGACCCAGTACTTC. This gives the protein CASGRAGDQAQETQYF.

This chain joins TRBV5-1 and TRBJ2-7, with 7 positions matching TRBD1. Germline assignment: CDR1 SGHRS and CDR2 YFSETQ. Trimming at V came to 4 bases and at J to 4 bases, leaving 8 bases not matched to a gene. The CDR3 is 14 amino acids. This CDR3 reads CASSARDREYEQYF. In DNA form, the CDR3 reads TGCGCCAGCAGCGCCAGGGACAGAGAGTACGAGCAGTACTTC.

The rearrangement joins TRBV12-2 to TRBJ2-2; the table's D gene call, TRBD2, was not cross checked with the DNA. TRBV12-2 is termed a pseudogene. CDR3 length: 17 amino acids. CDR3 protein: CASRLRGAGANTGELFF. CDR3 DNA sequence: TGTGCAAGTCGCTTAAGAGGAGCGGGGGCCAACACCGGGGAGCTGTTTTTT.

Concerning this clone itself: Other nucleotide sequences in the sample specify the same CDR3. This rearrangement joins TRBV29-1 to TRBJ2-7; D is uncertain. V lost 6 bases and J 2 bases, leaving 11 bases between the germline ends. This CDR3 has 12 amino acids. CDR1 and CDR2 (germline): SQVTM, ANQGSEA. CDR3 amino acids: CSVLKIPYEQYF. In DNA form, the CDR3 reads TGCAGCGTCCTGAAGATCCCCTACGAGCAGTACTTC.

This chain uses TRBV5-1 with TRBJ2-5, with 10 bases aligning to TRBD2. The CDR3 spans 14 residues. Germline V gives CDR1 SGHRS, CDR2 YFSETQ. The trim removed 4 bases at V and 1 base at J, leaving 1 base unmatched. The CDR3 reads CASSRTSGQETQYF. The CDR3 coding sequence is TGCGCCAGCAGCAGGACTAGCGGCCAAGAGACCCAGTACTTC.

The chain links TRBV5-5 to TRBJ1-5, with D tentatively TRBD1 (6 bases). CDR1 SGHKS and CDR2 YYEKEE come from the germline V gene (reference sequence). V was clipped by 0 bases and J by 0 bases, with 10 bases between them. The length of the CDR3 is 16 residues. The CDR3 coding sequence is TGTGCCAGCAGCTTGGAGGGCAGGGGTAGCAATCAGCCCCAGCATTTT. Translating it yields CASSLEGRGSNQPQHF.

This sequence joins TRBV6-6 and TRBJ2-5, with D possibly TRBD1 on 6 matching bases. The CDR3 has 14 residues. Between the trimmed V and J ends, which lost 4 bases and 5 bases, there was a span of 14 bases. The V gene's germline CDR1 is MNHNY and CDR2 SVGAGI (reference sequence). The CDR3 nucleotides are TGTGCCAGCAGTTCGCAGGGGTTTGGGGAGACCCAGTACTTC. This codes for CASSSQGFGETQYF.

This clone was seen a single time. The V call is TRBV11-2, the J call TRBJ1-1; D may be TRBD1 (5 bases). CDR3 length equals 17 residues. Trimming stripped 1 base from V and 1 base from J, with 16 bases between. Germline values: CDR1 SGHAT, CDR2 FQNNGV. The DNA for the CDR3 is TGTGCCAGCAGCTTAGTGGGCGGGGCTGAGGGGAACACTGAAGCTTTCTTT. Translation gives CASSLVGGAEGNTEAFF. The whole variable domain, remainder taken from reference TRBV11-2 and TRBJ1-1, is EAGVAQSPRYKIIEKRQSVAFWCNPISGHATLYWYQQILGQGPKLLIQFQNNGVVDDSQLPKDRFSAERLKGVDSTLKIQPAKLEDSAVYLCASSLVGGAEGNTEAFFGQGTRLTVV.

This rearrangement joins TRBV11-1 to TRBJ1-2, with D perhaps matching TRBD1 (5 bases). Germline CDR1 and CDR2: SGHAT and FQDESV (reference sequence). V was trimmed by 3 bases and J by 5 bases, leaving 10 bases between them. The CDR3 contains 13 residues. CDR3 nucleotide sequence: TGTGCCAGCAGCTTTGGGGCAGATTATGGCTACACCTTC. It codes for CASSFGADYGYTF.

This chain links TRBV27 with TRBJ1-2, with 11 bases that match TRBD1. Germline values: CDR1 MNHEY, CDR2 SMNVEV (reference sequence). The CDR3 extends over 16 amino acids. Trimming cost V 7 bases and J 2 bases; bases outside gene matches: 9. CDR3 loop: CASKIVGTGGNYGYTF. CDR3 DNA sequence: TGTGCCAGCAAAATAGTGGGGACAGGGGGAAACTATGGCTACACCTTC.

The V gene is TRBV5-1, the J gene TRBJ2-1, with 7 bases lining up with TRBD2. With 0 bases clipped from V and 2 bases from J, the junction kept 2 bases outside the gene matches. The CDR3 runs to 15 residues. Germline CDR1 SGHRS, CDR2 YFSETQ. The CDR3 is CASSLGSGAYNEQFF. CDR3 coding DNA: TGCGCCAGCAGCTTGGGCAGCGGGGCCTACAATGAGCAGTTCTTC.

This clone was observed a handful of times. CDR3 sequence: CASSKDRGHIQYF. The CDR3 DNA reads TGTGCCAGCAGTAAGGACAGGGGACACATTCAGTACTTC. The chain couples TRBV7-2 to TRBJ2-4, with 9 bases aligning to TRBD1. This CDR3 is built from 13 residues. Germline CDR1 SGHTA, CDR2 FQGNSA. After removal of 6 bases from V and 8 bases from J, the junction contained 5 bases not matched to a gene. Drawing the rest from reference TRBV7-2 and TRBJ2-4, the complete variable domain is GAGVSQSPSNKVTEKGKDVELRCDPISGHTALYWYRQSLGQGLEFLIYFQGNSAPDKSGLPSDRFSAERTGGSVSTLTIQRTQQEDSAVYLCASSKDRGHIQYFGAGTRLSVL.

V usage is TRBV11-2 and J usage is TRBJ2-7; 8 bases line up with TRBD2. This CDR3 has 14 residues. The V segment lost 4 bases and the J segment 4 bases; nucleotides outside the gene matches: 6. Per the germline V gene, CDR1 is SGHAT and CDR2 is FQNNGV. The chain's CDR3 is CASSSLGLGYEQYF. The CDR3 DNA is TGTGCCAGCAGCTCCCTGGGACTAGGATACGAGCAGTACTTC.